This note documents a single T cell receptor beta chain sequence. Per the study methods: Reference gene primer amplification yielded estimated nucleated cell counts. The table came from immunoSEQ multiplex PCR; TCRdb's copy has only in-frame clones and leaves some out. That table furnishes V, J and clone size, whereas the DNA furnished D and trimming. The sample has some 93,000 clones, around nine tenths seen once. The data derive from a study of blood T cell repertoires in COVID-19. Across the study: There were acute and convalescent COVID-19 samples, and they came from the United States, Italy and Spain. PBMCs, B-cell-depleted T cells, or T cells provided the cDNA or gDNA that made up the material.

V shed 5 bases and J 5 bases; nucleotides not matched to a gene: 1. Per the germline V gene, CDR1 is SNHLY and CDR2 is FYNNEI. The CDR3 sequence is 12 residues long. This chain connects TRBV2 to TRBJ2-5, with 8 nucleotides matching TRBD1. This receptor was obtained from a man aged 50 or older with acute or convalescent COVID-19. The sample consisted of peripheral blood. CDR3 sequence: CASSRTGETQYF. The DNA of the CDR3 is TGTGCCAGCAGTCGGACAGGGGAGACCCAGTACTTC. Based on the CDR3 plus reference TRBV2 and TRBJ2-5, the full variable domain is EPEVTQTPSHQVTQMGQEVILRCVPISNHLYFYWYRQILGQKVEFLVSFYNNEISEKSEIFDDQFSVERPDGSNFTLKIRSTKLEDSAMYFCASSRTGETQYFGPGTRLLVL.